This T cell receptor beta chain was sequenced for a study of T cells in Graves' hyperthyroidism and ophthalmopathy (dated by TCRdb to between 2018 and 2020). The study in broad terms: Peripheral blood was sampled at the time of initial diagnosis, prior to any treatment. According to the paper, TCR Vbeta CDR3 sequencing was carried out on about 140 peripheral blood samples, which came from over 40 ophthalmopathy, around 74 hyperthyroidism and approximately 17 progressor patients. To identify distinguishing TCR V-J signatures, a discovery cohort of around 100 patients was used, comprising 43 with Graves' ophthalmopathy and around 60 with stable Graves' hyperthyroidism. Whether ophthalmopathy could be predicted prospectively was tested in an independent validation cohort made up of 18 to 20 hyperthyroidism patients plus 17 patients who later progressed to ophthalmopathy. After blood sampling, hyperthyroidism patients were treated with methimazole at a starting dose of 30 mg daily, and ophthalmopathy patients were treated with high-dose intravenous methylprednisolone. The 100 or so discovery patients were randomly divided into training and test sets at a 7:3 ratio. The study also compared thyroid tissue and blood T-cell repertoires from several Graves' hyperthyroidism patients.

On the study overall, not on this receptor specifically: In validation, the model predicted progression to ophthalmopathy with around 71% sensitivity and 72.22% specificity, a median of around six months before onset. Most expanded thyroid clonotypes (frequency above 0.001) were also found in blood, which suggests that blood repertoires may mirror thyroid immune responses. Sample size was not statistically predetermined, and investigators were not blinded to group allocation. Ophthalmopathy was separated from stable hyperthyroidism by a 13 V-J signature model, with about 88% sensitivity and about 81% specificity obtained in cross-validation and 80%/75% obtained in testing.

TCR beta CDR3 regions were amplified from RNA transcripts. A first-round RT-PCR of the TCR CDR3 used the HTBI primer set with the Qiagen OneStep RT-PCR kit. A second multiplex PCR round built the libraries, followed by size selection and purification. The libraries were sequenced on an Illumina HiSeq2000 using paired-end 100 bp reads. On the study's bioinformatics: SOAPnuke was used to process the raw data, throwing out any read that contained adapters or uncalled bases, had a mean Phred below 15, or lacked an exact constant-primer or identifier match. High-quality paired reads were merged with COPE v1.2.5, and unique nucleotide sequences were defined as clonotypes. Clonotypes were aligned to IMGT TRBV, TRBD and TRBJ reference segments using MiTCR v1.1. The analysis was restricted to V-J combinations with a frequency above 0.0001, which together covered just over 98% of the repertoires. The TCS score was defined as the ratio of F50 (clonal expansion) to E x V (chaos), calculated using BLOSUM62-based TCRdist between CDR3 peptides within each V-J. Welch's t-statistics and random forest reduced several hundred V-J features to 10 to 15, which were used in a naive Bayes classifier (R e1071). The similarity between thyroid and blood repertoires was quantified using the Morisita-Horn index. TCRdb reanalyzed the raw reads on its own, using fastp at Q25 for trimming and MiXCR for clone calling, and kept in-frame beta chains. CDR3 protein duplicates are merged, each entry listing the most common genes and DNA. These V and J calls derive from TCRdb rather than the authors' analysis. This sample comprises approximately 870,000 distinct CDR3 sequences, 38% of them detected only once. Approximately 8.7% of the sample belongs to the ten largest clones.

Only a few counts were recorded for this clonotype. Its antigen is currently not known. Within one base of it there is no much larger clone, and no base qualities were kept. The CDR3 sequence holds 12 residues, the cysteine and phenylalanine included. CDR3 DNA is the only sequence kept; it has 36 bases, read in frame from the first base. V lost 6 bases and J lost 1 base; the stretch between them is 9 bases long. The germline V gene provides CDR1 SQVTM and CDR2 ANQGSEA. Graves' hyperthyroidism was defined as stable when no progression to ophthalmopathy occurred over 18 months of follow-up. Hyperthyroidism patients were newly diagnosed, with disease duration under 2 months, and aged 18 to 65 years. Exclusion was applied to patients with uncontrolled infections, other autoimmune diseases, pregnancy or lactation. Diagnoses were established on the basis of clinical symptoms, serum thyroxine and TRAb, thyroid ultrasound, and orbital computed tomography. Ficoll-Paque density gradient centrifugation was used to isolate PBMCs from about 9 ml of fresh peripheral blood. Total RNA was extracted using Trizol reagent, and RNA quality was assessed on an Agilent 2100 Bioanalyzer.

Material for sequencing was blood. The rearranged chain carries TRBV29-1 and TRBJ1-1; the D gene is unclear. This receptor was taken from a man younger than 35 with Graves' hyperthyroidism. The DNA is TGCAGCGTGTTACAGTCGAACACTGAAGCTTTCTTT. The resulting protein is CSVLQSNTEAFF.